This record covers a single TCR beta chain. How the authors handled the data: Researchers report that nucleated cell counts were estimated from reference gene primer amplification. Only in-frame clones appear in the TCRdb table, and some are missing; sequencing was by immunoSEQ multiplex PCR. For V, J and clone size, that table is used; D and trimming come from the DNA. The sample contains tens of thousands of clones, approximately 79% of which appear only once. The data are from a study of blood T cell repertoires in COVID-19. Study-level information: Sources were T cells, B-cell-depleted T cells, or PBMCs; the material itself was cDNA or gDNA.

Per germline, CDR1 MNHEY and CDR2 SVGEGT. After removal of 0 bases from V and 3 bases from J, the junction contained 4 bases not matched to a gene. There are 16 residues in the CDR3. The receptor was derived from a woman of 80 years or more with active or convalescent COVID-19. The material sequenced was peripheral blood. The chain couples TRBV6-2 or TRBV6-3 to TRBJ1-1; 10 nucleotides match TRBD1. This CDR3 is CASSYSFGQGDTEAFF. CDR3 coding DNA: TGTGCCAGCAGTTACTCGTTTGGACAGGGGGACACTGAAGCTTTCTTT.